This T cell receptor (beta chain) was observed in a study of CD8+ T cells in alopecia areata (dated by TCRdb to 2016 to 2018). Regarding the complete study: The treated patients took part in an open-label pilot trial in which moderate-to-severe alopecia areata was treated with oral tofacitinib at 5 to 10 mg twice daily. In humans, TCRbeta sequencing was performed on scalp tissue and on sorted CD4+ and CD8+ peripheral blood T cells from healthy controls and from patients with patchy or totalis/universalis alopecia areata. Patients received tofacitinib for 6 to 18 months and were then followed off drug for 6 months to check for delayed response and recurrence. Biopsies were taken from tofacitinib-treated patients at baseline and again at 4 and 24 weeks into treatment, and several of those patients also had a later scalp biopsy. The study used high-throughput TCRbeta sequencing to examine T cell clonal expansion in alopecia areata, in both the C3H/HeJ mouse model and human patients. Scalp clonality was compared across normal scalp (n=4), patchy alopecia areata scalp (n=8), and alopecia totalis/universalis scalp (n=8). RNA was extracted with the PAXgene miRNA kit for fixed scalp, the miRNeasy kit for PBMCs, and the RNeasy kit for mouse skin. immunoSEQ multiplex PCR using 35 Vbeta forward primers and 13 Jbeta reverse primers was used to amplify TCRbeta CDR3 regions. Overall study outcomes, separate from this receptor: Higher clonality and more expanded CD8+ clones were observed in lesional scalp than in normal scalp, particularly in alopecia totalis/universalis, a finding suggestive of antigenic drive. TCR sequences shared between patients were less clear than in mice, possibly partly because of HLA diversity in the patient population. Unlike mouse skin, which is dominated by gammadelta T cells, normal human skin has resident alphabeta T cells that are also sequenced, and this complicates analysis of the scalp TCR repertoire.

Comments on this clone: Its antigen remains undetermined. It has no much larger one-base neighbor in the sample; base qualities were not kept. This sample also contains other DNA sequences that code for the same CDR3.

The library was made by the immunoSEQ multiplex PCR assay. RNA was extracted from all samples and reverse transcribed into cDNA, which served as template for TCR sequencing. SuperScript III was used to make first-strand cDNA, primed with a 2:1 mix of oligo-dT and random hexamers. A synthetic immune receptor repertoire was used to gauge amplification bias, and whatever bias remained was removed computationally. Under the source paper's analysis protocol: After raw reads were preprocessed to remove errors, the CDR3 was defined following IMGT conventions as running from the conserved cysteine to phenylalanine. Clonality was computed by normalizing Shannon entropy by log2 of the number of productive unique TCRs and subtracting the result from 1. Whether scalp clones were CD4 or CD8 was inferred by matching scalp TCRbeta sequences against CD4 and CD8 repertoires sorted from blood. The clones in this table, taken by TCRdb from immuneACCESS, are in-frame only. Not every clone is retained; where verified, under half of the shortfall comes from an unresolved V gene, and the cause of the rest is unknown. That table is the source of V, J and clone size, and D and trimming were worked out from the DNA. In this sample the table shows some 150,000 clones, more than 45% of which occur a single time. Approximately 19% of the sample comes from the top ten.

Deletion took 3 bases off V and 4 bases off J, with a span of 4 bases between the germline ends. CDR1 and CDR2 (SGHAT, FQNNGV) derive from the germline V gene. Taken from cysteine to phenylalanine, the CDR3 has 12 residues. Only the CDR3 DNA stays, 36 bases, in frame from base 1. This specimen's time point label, per the study, means: baseline before oral tofacitinib. From alopecia areata patients, peripheral blood was collected along with lesional scalp punch biopsies. PBMCs were isolated by density centrifugation and stained for CD3, CD4 and CD8, and CD4+ and CD8+ T cells were sorted on a FACSAria.

The source was CD8+ T cells sorted from blood, collected at week 0. The receptor chain draws on TRBV11-2 and TRBJ2-1, with the D gene not confidently named. The sequence derives from a human donor with alopecia areata. This receptor has the CDR3 CASSLGYNEQFF. The DNA sequence reads TGTGCCAGCAGCTTGGGATACAATGAGCAGTTCTTC.